This T cell receptor (beta chain) was sequenced in a study of T-cell memory formation after mild COVID-19. In the study overall: Each donor largely had its own TCR clusters.

The study's findings and limits: The study found balanced CD4/CD8 in clones contracting day 15 to 85 and a CD4+ lean in later expanders. In pre-infection memory, a portion of responding clones appeared, which suggested that cross-reactive memory joined.

TCRdb re-called the 5' RACE reads with MiXCR, one entry per CDR3 protein. The sample comprises approximately 240,000 distinct CDR3 sequences, 15% to 20% of which are singletons, and around 3.7% rests with the top ten. In this sample, this clonotype turned up a few times. Its antigen is not known. Sequencing was done on a sample of PBMCs or a T cell subset sorted from them (not recorded which). This receptor was identified in a young man who had mild COVID-19 (a few samples of this study predate the infection). Cell type and time point are not known.

CDR3 coding DNA: TGCGCCAGCAGCCCCCGACTAGCGGGGTATGAAGATACGCAGTATTTT. Protein: CASSPRLAGYEDTQYF. This chain links TRBV4-3 with TRBJ2-3; TRBD2 matches 11 bases. CDR1 and CDR2 from the germline V gene are LGHNA and YSLEER. This CDR3 spans 16 amino acids. V was pared by 4 bases and J by 5 bases, with 8 bases of the junction left unmatched.